The 3 T cell receptor beta chains listed next were all sequenced from one sample in a study of stem cell transplantation in POMP-related autoinflammatory disease. Using immunoSEQ multiplex PCR, the repertoire was profiled, and TCRdb retains in-frame clones only, with some absent. The sample shows roughly 70,000 clones, roughly 90% of them seen only once. Sequences were derived from CD4+ T cells from PBMCs, sampled after stem cell transplantation. Every receptor here comes from a human patient with POMP-related autoinflammation and immune dysregulation (PRAID). Among the T cells, some may be from the graft donor.

V usage is TRBV6-2 or TRBV6-3 and J usage is TRBJ1-2, with 8 positions matching TRBD1. The CDR3 consists of 15 residues. Germline loops: CDR1 MNHEY, CDR2 SVGEGT. Trimming at V came to 4 bases and at J to 4 bases, leaving 8 bases not matched to a gene. CDR3 residues: CASSFGQGWGYGYTF. The CDR3 coding sequence is TGTGCCAGCAGTTTTGGACAGGGCTGGGGCTATGGCTACACCTTC.

The chain is built from TRBV5-5 and TRBJ2-7; D is ambiguous. Germline V gene lookup returns CDR1 SGHKS and CDR2 YYEKEE (reference sequence). V lost 1 base to trimming and J lost 2 bases, with 13 bases between them. The length of the CDR3 is 15 residues. This CDR3 reads CASSLIEVAAYEQYF. CDR3 sequence (DNA): TGTGCCAGCAGCTTGATCGAGGTTGCGGCCTACGAGCAGTACTTC.

The genes are TRBV28 and TRBJ2-7; D unresolved. CDR1 is MDHEN and CDR2 is SYDVKM in the germline V gene. This CDR3 has 15 residues. Trimming shortened V by 7 bases and J by 0 bases, and 16 bases separated the two germline ends. CDR3 coding DNA: TGTGCCAGCACCCCCAATAGTTGGGGCTCCTACGAGCAGTACGTC. Translated, it gives CASTPNSWGSYEQYV.